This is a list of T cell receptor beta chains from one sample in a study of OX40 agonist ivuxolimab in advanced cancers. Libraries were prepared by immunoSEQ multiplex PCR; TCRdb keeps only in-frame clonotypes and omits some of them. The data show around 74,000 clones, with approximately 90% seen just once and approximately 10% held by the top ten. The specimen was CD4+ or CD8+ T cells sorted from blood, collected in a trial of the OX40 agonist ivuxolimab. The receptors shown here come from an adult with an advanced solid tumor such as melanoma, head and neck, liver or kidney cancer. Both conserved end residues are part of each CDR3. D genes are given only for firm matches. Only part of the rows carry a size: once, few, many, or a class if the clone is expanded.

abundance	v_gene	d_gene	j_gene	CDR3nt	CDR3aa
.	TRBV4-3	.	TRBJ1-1	TGCGCCAGCAGCCACCTCGGGACGGCAACTGAAGCTTTCTTT	CASSHLGTATEAFF
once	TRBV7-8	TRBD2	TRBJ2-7	TGTGCCAGCAGCCCCCACACTAGCGGTAGCTCCTACGAGCAGTACTTC	CASSPHTSGSSYEQYF
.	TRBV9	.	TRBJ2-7	TGTGCCAGCAGCGTAGACGCAGGGTCCTACGAGCAGTACTTC	CASSVDAGSYEQYF
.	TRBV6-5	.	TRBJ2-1	TGTGCCAGCAGTTACTCTTCAAACAATGAGCAGTTCTTC	CASSYSSNNEQFF
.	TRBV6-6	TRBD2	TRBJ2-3	TGTGCCAGCAGTCCGGCCGGGACTAGTGCGTTGAGTACGCAGTATTTT	CASSPAGTSALSTQYF
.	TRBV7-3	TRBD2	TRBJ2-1	TGTGCCAGCAGCTTAACGTTACTAGCGGGGCCCAATGAGCAGTTCTTC	CASSLTLLAGPNEQFF
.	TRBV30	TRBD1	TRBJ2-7	TGTGCCTGGGACAGGGGGTTGGAGCAGTACTTC	CAWDRGLEQYF
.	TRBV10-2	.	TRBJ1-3	TGCGCCAGCAGTGATAACGCTATCTCTGGAAACACCATATATTTT	CASSDNAISGNTIYF
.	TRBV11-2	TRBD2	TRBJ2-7	TGTGCCAGCAGCCTAGGGGCGGGGGGATACTACGAGCAGTACTTC	CASSLGAGGYYEQYF
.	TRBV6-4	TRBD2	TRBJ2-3	TGTGCCAGCAGTGAAACGGGGGGGGCAGATACGCAGTATTTT	CASSETGGADTQYF